The rows below give T cell receptor beta chains drawn from one sample of a study of beta chain features in type 1 diabetes. Profiling relied on immunoSEQ multiplex PCR, and the TCRdb table lists in-frame clones only, not all of them. The profile covers 200,000 to 300,000 clones, with roughly 14% appearing a single time and almost 0.02% taken by the ten largest. The sample consisted of naive CD4+ T cells from blood. The source is a man between 25 and 39 years old with type 1 diabetes. Each CDR3 is given with its conserved first and last residue. The order of the fields is V gene, J gene, CDR3 protein.

TRBV10-3	TRBJ2-1	CAIRGTGLTEQFF
TRBV9	TRBJ2-7	CASSVEAGPSYEQYF
TRBV29-1	TRBJ2-2	CSVSDMASGNTGELFF
TRBV9	TRBJ1-3	CASSPRTGGNTIYF
TRBV5-1	TRBJ2-7	CASSLGGTGDEQYF
TRBV6-5	TRBJ2-5	CASSYSTAPGETQYF
TRBV10-2	TRBJ2-5	CASSEWGGEKTQYF
TRBV6-5	TRBJ2-7	CASSYEDRGYEQYF
TRBV25-1	TRBJ1-1	CASSELGQGAAVDTEAFF
TRBV19	TRBJ2-1	CASSARTSGNNEQFF
TRBV29-1	TRBJ1-2	CSADRDGYTF
TRBV11-2	TRBJ2-7	CASRRDSSYEQYF
TRBV11-2	TRBJ2-3	CASSLTAGVTDTQYF
TRBV6-1	TRBJ2-2	CASKPISGTGELFF
TRBV5-1	TRBJ2-5	CASSLAATSGGRETQYF
TRBV4-2	TRBJ1-1	CASSPGRDTEAFF
TRBV2	TRBJ2-7	CASSPRGQGLDEQYF
TRBV4-1	TRBJ1-1	CASSQVDQAVTEAFF
TRBV5-6	TRBJ1-2	CASSLTRLTGGYTF
TRBV9	TRBJ2-5	CASSVGQGPYQETQYF
TRBV19	TRBJ1-1	CASRAQGTATEAFF
TRBV9	TRBJ1-2	CASSVGLSDYGYTF
TRBV5-6	TRBJ1-1	CASSAGPEAFF
TRBV29-1	TRBJ1-1	CSGVWGTAAHRAFF
TRBV6-1	TRBJ2-7	CASRGDKAEQYF
TRBV2	TRBJ1-6	CASSPGGVNGSPLHF
TRBV5-4	TRBJ2-6	CASSAGQGFSGANVLTF
TRBV6-5	TRBJ1-5	CASSYAGNQPQHF